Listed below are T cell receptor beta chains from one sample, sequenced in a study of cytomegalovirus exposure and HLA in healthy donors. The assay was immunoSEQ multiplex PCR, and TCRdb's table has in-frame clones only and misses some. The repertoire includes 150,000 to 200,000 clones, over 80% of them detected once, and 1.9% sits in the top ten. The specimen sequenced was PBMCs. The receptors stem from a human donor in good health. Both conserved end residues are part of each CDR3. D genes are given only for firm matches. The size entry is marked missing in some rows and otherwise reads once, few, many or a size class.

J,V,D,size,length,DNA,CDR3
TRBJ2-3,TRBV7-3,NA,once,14,TGTGCCAGCAGCCACGGACTATCCACAGATACGCAGTATTTT,CASSHGLSTDTQYF
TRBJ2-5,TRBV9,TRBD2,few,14,TGTGCCAGCAGCGTAGGGCGGGGGCAAGAGACCCAGTACTTC,CASSVGRGQETQYF
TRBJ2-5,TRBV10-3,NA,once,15,TGTGCCATCAGTGAGGGGCCATATCAGGGGGAGACCCAGTACTTC,CAISEGPYQGETQYF
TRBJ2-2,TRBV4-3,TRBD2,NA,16,TGCGCCAGCAGCCAAAGCGGGGGGGGCGACACCGGGGAGCTGTTTTTT,CASSQSGGGDTGELFF
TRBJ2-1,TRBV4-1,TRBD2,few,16,TGCGCCAGCAGCCAACGTTGGCTAGCGGGGAACAATGAGCAGTTCTTC,CASSQRWLAGNNEQFF
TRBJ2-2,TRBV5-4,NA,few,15,TGTGCCAGCAGCCCGGTCCAGGGGTACTCCGGGGAGCTGTTTTTT,CASSPVQGYSGELFF
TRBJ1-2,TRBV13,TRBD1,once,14,TGTGCCAGCTCCGTCGGGACAGGGGGTTATGGCTACACCTTC,CASSVGTGGYGYTF
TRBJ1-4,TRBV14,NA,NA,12,TGTGCCAGCAGCCTTTCGAATGAAAAACTGTTTTTT,CASSLSNEKLFF
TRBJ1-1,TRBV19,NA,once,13,TGTGCCAGTAGGGGCAGGGTGAACACTGAAGCTTTCTTT,CASRGRVNTEAFF
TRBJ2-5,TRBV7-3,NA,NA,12,TGTGCCAGCAGCTTACCCGGGGAGACCCAGTACTTC,CASSLPGETQYF
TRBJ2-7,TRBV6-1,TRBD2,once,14,TGTGCCAGCACTCTAGCGGGGGGCTCCTACGAGCAGTACTTC,CASTLAGGSYEQYF
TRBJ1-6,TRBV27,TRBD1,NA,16,TGTGCCAGCAGTCCACAGGGGGCTATGATTAATTCACCCCTCCACTTT,CASSPQGAMINSPLHF
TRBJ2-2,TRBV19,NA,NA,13,TGTGCCAGTAGAGGGGGTGACACCGGGGAGCTGTTTTTT,CASRGGDTGELFF
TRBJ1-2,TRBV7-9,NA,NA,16,TGTGCCAGCAGCTCGAACCACCCGGGTGGTAAGGATGGCTACACCTTC,CASSSNHPGGKDGYTF
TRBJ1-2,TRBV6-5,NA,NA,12,TGTGCCAGCAGGTCTGGGAGAAATGGCTACACCTTC,CASRSGRNGYTF
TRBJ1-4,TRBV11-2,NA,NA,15,TGTGCCAGCAGCTTCTCCGGGGGAGCGGGTGAAAAACTGTTTTTT,CASSFSGGAGEKLFF
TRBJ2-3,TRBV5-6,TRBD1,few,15,TGTGCCAGCAGCCTAGGGGACAGCGCCACAGATACGCAGTATTTT,CASSLGDSATDTQYF
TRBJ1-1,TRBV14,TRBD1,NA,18,TGTGCCAGCAGCCAAGATAGGGGACAGGGGGGAGCGGGCACTGAAGCTTTCTTT,CASSQDRGQGGAGTEAFF
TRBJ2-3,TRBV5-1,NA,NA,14,TGCGCCAGCAGCTTGGCAACAACCACAGATACGCAGTATTTT,CASSLATTTDTQYF